This TCR beta chain came from a study of CD8 T cells in ankylosing spondylitis. V lost 5 bases and J 0 bases, leaving 7 bases between the germline ends. CDR1 and CDR2 (germline): SQVTM, ANQGSEA. CDR3 length equals 12 residues. Study-level results: Seemingly characteristic of ankylosing spondylitis blood was a TCR beta motif consisting of several highly homologous variants. Researchers reportedly found disease-linked clones significantly enriched in matched ankylosing spondylitis synovial fluid.

TCRdb re-called the 5' RACE reads through MiXCR, storing one row per CDR3 protein. The data hold more than 300,000 distinct CDR3 sequences, with less than 9.5% observed a single time. To note about this clonotype: The antigen is not known.

The sequence was obtained from a male donor with ankylosing spondylitis. Material for sequencing was blood, either unsorted or a sorted T cell fraction (not recorded which). V gene TRBV29-1 combines with J gene TRBJ2-5; D might be TRBD1 (5 bases). CDR3 coding DNA: TGCAGCGTTAGACAGAACCAAGAGACCCAGTACTTC. This gives the protein CSVRQNQETQYF.